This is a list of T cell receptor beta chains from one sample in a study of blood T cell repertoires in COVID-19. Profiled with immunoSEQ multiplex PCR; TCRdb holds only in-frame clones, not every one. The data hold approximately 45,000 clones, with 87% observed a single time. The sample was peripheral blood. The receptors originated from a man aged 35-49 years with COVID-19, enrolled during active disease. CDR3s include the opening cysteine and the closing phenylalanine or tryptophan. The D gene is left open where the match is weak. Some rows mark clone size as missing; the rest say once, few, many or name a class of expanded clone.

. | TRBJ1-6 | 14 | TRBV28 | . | TGTGCCAGCAGTTTGGGCCAGGGATTCTCACCCCTCCACTTT | CASSLGQGFSPLHF
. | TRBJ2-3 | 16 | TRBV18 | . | TGTGCCAGCTCCCCCGGGGACGGGAGCGGCACAGATACGCAGTATTTT | CASSPGDGSGTDTQYF
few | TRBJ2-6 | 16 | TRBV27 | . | TGTGCCAGCAGTTTATCTTCCCTCTCTGGGGCCAACGTCCTGACTTTC | CASSLSSLSGANVLTF
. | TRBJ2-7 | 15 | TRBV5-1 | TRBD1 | TGCGCCAGCAGCCCCGGTGGGACAGGGACCTACGAGCAGTACTTC | CASSPGGTGTYEQYF
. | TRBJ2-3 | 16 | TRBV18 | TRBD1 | TGTGCCAGCTCACCAACCGGGACAGGGGGCTCAGATACGCAGTATTTT | CASSPTGTGGSDTQYF
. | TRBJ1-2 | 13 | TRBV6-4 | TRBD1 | TGTGCCAGCCCCAACTTACAGGGGGATGGCTACACCTTC | CASPNLQGDGYTF
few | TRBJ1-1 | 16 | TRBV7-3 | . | TGTGCCAGCAGCTTAACCCCTCCCGGGGTGAACACTGAAGCTTTCTTT | CASSLTPPGVNTEAFF
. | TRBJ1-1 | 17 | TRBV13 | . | TGTGCCAGCAGCTTACCCCCCTTACAGGGAGAGTTCGCTGAAGCTTTCTTT | CASSLPPLQGEFAEAFF
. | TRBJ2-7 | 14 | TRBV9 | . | TGTGCCAGCAGCGCCGGACAGACCCTCGGGGAGCAGTACTTC | CASSAGQTLGEQYF
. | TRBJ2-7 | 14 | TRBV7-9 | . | TGTGCCAGCAGCTTATCAGGTTACCCCTACGAGCAGTACTTC | CASSLSGYPYEQYF
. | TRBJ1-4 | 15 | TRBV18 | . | TGTGCCAGCTCACCACTTACCCCCGGAGGGGAAAAACTGTTTTTT | CASSPLTPGGEKLFF
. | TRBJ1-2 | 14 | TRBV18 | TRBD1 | TGTGCCAGCTCTTCGAGACAGGGCGAAAACGGCTACACCTTC | CASSSRQGENGYTF
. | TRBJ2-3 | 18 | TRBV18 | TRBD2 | TGTGCCAGCTCACCTCAGGTCGGGACTAGCGGGAGACCAGATACGCAGTATTTT | CASSPQVGTSGRPDTQYF
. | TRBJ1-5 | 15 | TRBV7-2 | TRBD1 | TGTGCCAGCAGCCCGGGACAGGGAGGAACTCAGCCCCAGCATTTT | CASSPGQGGTQPQHF
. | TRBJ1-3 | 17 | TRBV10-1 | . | TGCGCCAGCAGTGGACCCATTTCTTCTAGCTCTGGAAACACCATATATTTT | CASSGPISSSSGNTIYF
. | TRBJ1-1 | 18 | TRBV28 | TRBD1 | TGTGCCAGCAGCGATCAGACAGGGTCGGGGGCCTTAATCGGTGAAGCTTTCTTT | CASSDQTGSGALIGEAFF
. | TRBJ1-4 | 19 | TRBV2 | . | TGTGCCAGCAGTGAAGCGCTTCGTCTGGAATCGGGAACTAATGAAAAACTGTTTTTT | CASSEALRLESGTNEKLFF
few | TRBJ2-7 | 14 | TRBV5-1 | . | TGCGCCAGCAGCTTGGGAATCGGCTCCTACGAGCAGTACTTC | CASSLGIGSYEQYF
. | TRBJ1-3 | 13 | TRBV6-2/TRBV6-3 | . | TGTGCCAGCAGTCAGTCCTCTGGAAACACCATATATTTT | CASSQSSGNTIYF